This TCR beta chain was sequenced in a study of blood T cells in healthy people across ages. A second roughly 6 to 12 cycle PCR used barcoded and J-beta primers. TCRdb analysed the 5' RACE reads with MiXCR anew, one entry per CDR3 protein. The sample lists some 1.5 million distinct CDR3 sequences; approximately 43% were seen once. V was pared by 5 bases and J by 7 bases, with 11 bases of the junction left unmatched. The CDR3 spans 15 residues. Germline V gene data show CDR1 as SGHTA and CDR2 as FQGNSA. J is TRBJ2-7 and V is TRBV7-2; 10 bases are a match to TRBD2. The sample consisted of blood. The origin of this receptor is a woman younger than 35 in good health. As DNA, the CDR3 is TGTGCCAGCAGCCCAGTTCTAGCGGGAGAGAATGAGCAGTACTTC. Protein product: CASSPVLAGENEQYF.